One and the same sample provided the 23 T cell receptor beta chains below, sequenced in a study of human T cells and chemical hapten exposure. TCRdb analysed the RACE reads with MiXCR anew, one entry per CDR3 protein. This sample yields fewer than 350,000 distinct CDR3 sequences, of which 7.5% to 9% are seen a single time; 1.2% belongs to the top ten. The time point: pre-sensitization, week 0. Treatment described: therapeutic diphenylcyclopropenone sensitization with weekly scalp DPC. The source was whole blood, collected in connection with sensitization to the hapten diphenylcyclopropenone (DPC). These receptors originate from a man between 18 and 35 years old with alopecia areata. Some clones in this sample may be carry-over from other donors' samples.

This clonotype appeared many times. The chain is built from TRBV4-1 and TRBJ1-2, with unresolved D. The CDR3 contains 11 residues. V dropped 7 bases and J dropped 4 bases, with 7 bases sitting between them. Germline CDR1 reads MGHRA; CDR2 reads YSYEKL. The CDR3 here is CASNGRYGYTF. CDR3 bases: TGCGCCAGCAACGGTCGCTATGGCTACACCTTC.

This clonotype was seen only a few times. The CDR3 protein is CASSHDGQNNSPLHF. For the CDR3, the DNA is TGTGCCAGCAGCCACGACGGACAGAATAATTCACCCCTCCACTTT. The V and J genes are TRBV4-2 and TRBJ1-6; maybe TRBD1 (6 bases). Per germline, CDR1 LGHNA and CDR2 YNFKEQ. The CDR3 covers 15 residues. Between the trimmed V and J ends, which lost 3 bases and 5 bases, there was a span of 11 bases.

This clonotype was found many times. The chain couples TRBV7-9 to TRBJ1-1, with D possibly TRBD1 on 6 matching bases. Trimming cost V 1 base and J 6 bases, with 15 bases left between them. Germline values: CDR1 SEHNR, CDR2 FQNEAQ (reference sequence). The CDR3 is made up of 15 amino acids. The CDR3 spells CASSLDGGSGSEAFF. For the CDR3, the DNA is TGTGCCAGCAGCTTAGATGGGGGCTCGGGATCTGAAGCTTTCTTT.

The chain joins TRBV5-1 to TRBJ2-3; TRBD2 agrees at 12 bases. Germline CDR1 is SGHRS and CDR2 is YFSETQ. This CDR3 spans 15 amino acids. The V gene end was trimmed by 5 bases and the J gene end by 2 bases; junction bases not matched to a gene: 3. The CDR3 protein is CASSRTSGDTDTQYF. The CDR3 DNA sequence: TGCGCCAGCAGTCGGACTAGCGGGGACACAGATACGCAGTATTTT.

This chain links TRBV28 with TRBJ2-7; D may be TRBD1 (6 bases). The CDR3 length is 15 residues. Trimming removed 5 bases from V and 2 bases from J, with 16 bases in between. Germline V lookup: CDR1 MDHEN, CDR2 SYDVKM. The CDR3 sequence: CASSPSRGEPYEQYF. The DNA for the CDR3 is TGTGCCAGCAGTCCATCCAGGGGAGAGCCCTACGAGCAGTACTTC. The whole variable domain, filled in from reference TRBV28 and TRBJ2-7, reads DVKVTQSSRYLVKRTGEKVFLECVQDMDHENMFWYRQDPGLGLRLIYFSYDVKMKEKGDIPEGYSVSREKKERFSLILESASTNQTSMYLCASSPSRGEPYEQYFGPGTRLTVT.

This clonotype was recorded a few times. V is TRBV18 and J is TRBJ1-3; perhaps TRBD1 as D (6 bases). The germline V gene encodes CDR1 KGHSH and CDR2 LQKENI. The CDR3 has 16 amino acids. V was clipped by 5 bases and J by 2 bases, with 16 bases between them. CDR3 nucleotide sequence: TGTGCCAGCTCAGCCCTGGACAGAAAACCTGGAAACACCATATATTTT. As protein: CASSALDRKPGNTIYF.

There are many counts of this clonotype. V usage is TRBV5-1 and J usage is TRBJ2-4; D unclear. The length of the CDR3 is 15 residues. V lost 4 bases and J 0 bases, leaving 11 bases between the germline ends. Germline-derived CDR1 and CDR2 are SGHRS and YFSETQ. For the CDR3, the DNA is TGCGCCAGCAGCGAGAGTTTGCTAGCCAAAAACATTCAGTACTTC. As protein: CASSESLLAKNIQYF.

This clonotype was seen a few times. The chain carries TRBV5-1 and TRBJ1-2; TRBD1 aligns across 9 bases. CDR1 and CDR2 (germline): SGHRS, YFSETQ. V lost 4 bases to trimming and J lost 2 bases; unmatched junction nucleotides: 6. The CDR3 runs to 15 residues. The DNA of the CDR3 is TGCGCCAGCAGCGTAGACGGACAGGGGAACTATGGCTACACCTTC. This gives the protein CASSVDGQGNYGYTF.

The V call is TRBV12-3 or TRBV12-4, the J call TRBJ2-1, with TRBD2 matching over 14 bases. V was pared by 3 bases and J by 8 bases, with 6 bases of the junction left unmatched. This CDR3 is 16 amino acids long. Written as DNA, the CDR3 is TGTGCCAGCAGTTTCGATGGGACTAGCGGGGGAGATGAGCAGTTCTTC. It codes for CASSFDGTSGGDEQFF.

This clonotype was seen repeatedly, ten times or more. The chain joins TRBV9 to TRBJ1-1; D is unclear. V lost 2 bases, J lost 1 base, and 6 bases lay in between. This CDR3 comprises 13 residues. Germline V gene sequence: CDR1 SGDLS, CDR2 YYNGEE. CDR3 in DNA: TGTGCCAGCAGCGTGAGCAGGAACACTGAAGCTTTCTTT. It encodes CASSVSRNTEAFF.

This clonotype was counted only a few times. The chain couples TRBV12-3 or TRBV12-4 to TRBJ1-2, with D possibly being TRBD1 (5 bases). Trimming left V 1 base short and J 2 bases short, with 17 bases between. The CDR3 length is 17 residues. CDR3 sequence reads: CASSLGAGTARNYGYTF. The CDR3 coding sequence is TGTGCCAGCAGTTTAGGGGCGGGGACGGCGCGAAACTATGGCTACACCTTC.

There are a few counts of this clonotype. This chain connects TRBV5-6 to TRBJ2-2; the D is unclear. The CDR3 is 13 amino acids. Germline assignment: CDR1 SGHDT and CDR2 YYEEEE. With 2 bases removed from V and 4 bases from J, the gap between germline ends came to 6 bases. The CDR3 spells CASSFKSTGELFF. The DNA for the CDR3 is TGTGCCAGCAGCTTCAAAAGCACCGGGGAGCTGTTTTTT.

This clonotype was detected many times. This sequence joins TRBV9 and TRBJ2-5; no definite D call. Germline-derived CDR1 and CDR2 are SGDLS and YYNGEE. The CDR3 runs to 16 residues. Trimming shortened V by 3 bases and J by 1 base, and 16 bases separated the two germline ends. The CDR3 region has the DNA TGTGCCAGCAGCGGAGAGGTTGATTGGACCCAAGAGACCCAGTACTTC. This translates into CASSGEVDWTQETQYF.

This chain links TRBV29-1 with TRBJ2-1; 12 bases match TRBD2. CDR1 is SQVTM and CDR2 is ANQGSEA in the germline V gene. The CDR3 consists of 16 residues. V shed 1 base and J 2 bases; nucleotides not matched to a gene: 3. The CDR3 coding sequence is TGCAGCGTTGAAGGTCGGACTAGCGGGGCCTACAATGAGCAGTTCTTC. Encoded protein: CSVEGRTSGAYNEQFF.

This clonotype was seen ten or more times. The chain uses TRBV5-6 and TRBJ2-7; 10 nucleotides align to TRBD1. V lost 4 bases and J lost 3; bases outside the gene matches: 7. Germline lookup yields CDR1 SGHDT and CDR2 YYEEEE. The CDR3 loop spans 15 amino acids. In DNA, the CDR3 is TGTGCCAGCAGCCAACGGGACAGGGGATACTACGAGCAGTACGTC. Encoded protein: CASSQRDRGYYEQYV.

This clonotype was detected only a few times. The chain joins TRBV12-3 or TRBV12-4 to TRBJ1-4; D remains unclear. The CDR3 loop spans 18 amino acids. Trimming removed 1 base from V and 0 bases from J, with 15 bases in between. CDR3 in DNA: TGTGCCAGCAGTTTAGATCTCCCGGGAGGATCAACTAATGAAAAACTGTTTTTT. This encodes CASSLDLPGGSTNEKLFF.

This clonotype was detected many times. The CDR3 spells CSARMGDSWDTDTQYF. In DNA form, the CDR3 reads TGCAGTGCTAGAATGGGGGACAGTTGGGACACAGATACGCAGTATTTT. The chain joins TRBV20-1 to TRBJ2-3, with 7 bases aligning to TRBD1. The ends lost 2 bases at V and 2 bases at J; junction bases unmatched: 10. Germline CDR1 and CDR2: DFQATT and SNEGSKA (reference sequence). The CDR3 contains 16 residues.

The V gene is TRBV29-1, the J gene TRBJ1-1, with 11 positions matching TRBD1. Germline-derived CDR1 and CDR2 are SQVTM and ANQGSEA. The ends lost 4 bases at V and 8 bases at J; junction bases unmatched: 3. This CDR3 is 12 amino acids long. CDR3 sequence: CSVAGQGAEAFF. CDR3 sequence (DNA): TGCAGCGTTGCAGGACAGGGGGCGGAAGCTTTCTTT.

V is TRBV12-3 or TRBV12-4 and J is TRBJ1-2; 7 bases map to TRBD1. This CDR3 has 15 residues. The trim removed 6 bases at V and 5 bases at J, leaving 12 bases unmatched. CDR3 amino acids: CASREIGTVDYGYTF. The CDR3 DNA reads TGTGCCAGCAGGGAGATCGGGACAGTCGATTATGGCTACACCTTC.

The rearrangement joins TRBV20-1 to TRBJ2-7; D is undetermined. CDR3 size: 14 residues. Germline V gene sequence: CDR1 DFQATT, CDR2 SNEGSKA (reference sequence). V dropped 4 bases and J dropped 2 bases, with 15 bases sitting between them. CDR3 region: CSATDGKHPYEQYF. CDR3 DNA: TGCAGTGCTACGGATGGGAAGCACCCCTACGAGCAGTACTTC.

V and J are TRBV10-3 and TRBJ2-7, with no clear D. Germline assignment: CDR1 ENHRY and CDR2 SYGVKD. This CDR3 is 13 amino acids long. V lost 9 bases to trimming and J lost 3 bases, with 15 bases between them. The CDR3: CAMGWAANYEQYF. The DNA of the CDR3 is TGTGCCATGGGCTGGGCCGCCAACTACGAGCAGTACTTC.

This sequence joins TRBV5-1 and TRBJ2-3; D may correspond to TRBD1 or TRBD2 (7 bases each). This CDR3 region has 15 residues. Germline V CDR1 and CDR2: SGHRS, YFSETQ. V lost 3 bases and J 5 bases, leaving 16 bases between the germline ends. The CDR3 loop is CASSSQTGRGDTQYF. The CDR3 DNA reads as TGCGCCAGCAGCTCCCAGACAGGGAGGGGAGATACGCAGTATTTT.

This clonotype was observed a few times. The genes are TRBV9 and TRBJ1-1; a possible D gene is TRBD1 (5 bases). This CDR3 has 16 amino acids. V lost 0 bases, J lost 0 bases, and 12 bases lay in between. Germline-derived CDR1 and CDR2 are SGDLS and YYNGEE. The CDR3 reads CASSVVERGLNTEAFF. The CDR3 DNA reads TGTGCCAGCAGCGTAGTGGAAAGGGGCCTGAACACTGAAGCTTTCTTT.